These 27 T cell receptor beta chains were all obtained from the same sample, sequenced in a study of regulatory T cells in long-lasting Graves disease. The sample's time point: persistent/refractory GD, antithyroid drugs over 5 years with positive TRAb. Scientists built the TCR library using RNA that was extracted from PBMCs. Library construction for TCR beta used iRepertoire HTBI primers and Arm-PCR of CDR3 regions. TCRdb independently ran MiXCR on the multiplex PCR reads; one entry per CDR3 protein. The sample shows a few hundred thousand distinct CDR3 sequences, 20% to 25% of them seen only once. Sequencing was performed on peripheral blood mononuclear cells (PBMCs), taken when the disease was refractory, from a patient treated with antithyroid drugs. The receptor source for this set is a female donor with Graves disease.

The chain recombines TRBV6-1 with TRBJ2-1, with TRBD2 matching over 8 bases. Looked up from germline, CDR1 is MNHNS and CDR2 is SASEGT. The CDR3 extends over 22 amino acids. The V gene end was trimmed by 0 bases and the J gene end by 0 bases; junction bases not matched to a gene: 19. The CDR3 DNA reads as TGTGCCAGCAGTGAAGCTTTCTTCGGGTTAGCGGGACGCCATATCTCCTACAATGAGCAGTTCTTC. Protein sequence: CASSEAFFGLAGRHISYNEQFF.

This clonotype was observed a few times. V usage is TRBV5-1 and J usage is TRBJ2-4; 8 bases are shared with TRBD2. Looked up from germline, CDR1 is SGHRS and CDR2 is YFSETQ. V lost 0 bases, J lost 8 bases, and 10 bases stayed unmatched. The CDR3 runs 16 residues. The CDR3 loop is CASSLDSGAGGYIQYF. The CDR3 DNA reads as TGCGCCAGCAGCTTGGATAGCGGGGCAGGAGGCTACATTCAGTACTTC. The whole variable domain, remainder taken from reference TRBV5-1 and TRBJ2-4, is KAGVTQTPRYLIKTRGQQVTLSCSPISGHRSVSWYQQTPGQGLQFLFEYFSETQRNKGNFPGRFSGRQFSNSRSEMNVSTLELGDSALYLCASSLDSGAGGYIQYFGAGTRLSVL.

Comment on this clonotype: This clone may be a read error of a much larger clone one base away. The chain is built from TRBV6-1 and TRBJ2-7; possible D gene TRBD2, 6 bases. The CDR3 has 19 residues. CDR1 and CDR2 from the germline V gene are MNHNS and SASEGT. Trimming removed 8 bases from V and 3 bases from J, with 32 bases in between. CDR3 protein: CASFPVAHSTGTSHYEQYF. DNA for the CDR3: TGTGCCAGCTTCCCAGTGGCCCATTCCACCGGGACTTCACACTACGAGCAGTACTTC.

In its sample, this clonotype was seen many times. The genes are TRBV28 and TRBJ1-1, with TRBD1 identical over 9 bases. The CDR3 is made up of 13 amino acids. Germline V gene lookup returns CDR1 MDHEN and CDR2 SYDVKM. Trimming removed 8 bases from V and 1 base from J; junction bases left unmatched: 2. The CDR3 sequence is CASGGQGNTEAFF. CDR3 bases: TGTGCCAGCGGGGGACAGGGGAACACTGAAGCTTTCTTT.

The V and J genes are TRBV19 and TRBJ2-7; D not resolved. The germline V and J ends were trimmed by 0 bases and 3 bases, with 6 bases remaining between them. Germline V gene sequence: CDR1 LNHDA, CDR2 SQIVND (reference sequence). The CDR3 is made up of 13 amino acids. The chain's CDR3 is CASSIDTHYEQYF. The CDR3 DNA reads TGTGCCAGTAGTATAGACACCCACTACGAGCAGTACTTC.

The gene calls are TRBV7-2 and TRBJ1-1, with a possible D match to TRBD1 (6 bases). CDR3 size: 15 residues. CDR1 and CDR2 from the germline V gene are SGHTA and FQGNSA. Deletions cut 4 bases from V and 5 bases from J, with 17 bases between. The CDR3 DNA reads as TGTGCCAGCAGCTCACCTGGGGGCGGTGGGACTGAAGCTTTCTTT. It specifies CASSSPGGGGTEAFF.

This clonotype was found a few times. The CDR3 protein is CASSPTGTGAAGELFF. The CDR3 DNA is TGTGCCAGCAGCCCGACCGGGACAGGGGCCGCCGGGGAGCTGTTTTTT. The chain combines TRBV7-2 with TRBJ2-2, with TRBD1 matching over 10 bases. This CDR3 has 16 residues. CDR1 SGHTA and CDR2 FQGNSA come from the germline V gene. V lost 5 bases to trimming and J lost 6 bases; unmatched junction nucleotides: 9.

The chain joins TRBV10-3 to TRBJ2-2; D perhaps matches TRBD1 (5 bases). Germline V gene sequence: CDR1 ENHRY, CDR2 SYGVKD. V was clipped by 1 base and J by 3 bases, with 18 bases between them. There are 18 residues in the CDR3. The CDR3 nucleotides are TGTGCCATCAGTGAGTGGGGCAGGGAAGTCTTCGACACCGGGGAGCTGTTTTTT. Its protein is CAISEWGREVFDTGELFF.

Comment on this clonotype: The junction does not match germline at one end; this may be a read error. The CDR3 region has the DNA TGCGCCGGCAGCCAAGTGTCAGGCGGGGCCTACGAGCAGTACTTC. Translating gives CAGSQVSGGAYEQYF. The V gene is TRBV4-1, the J gene TRBJ2-7, with D tentatively TRBD2 (6 bases). Looked up from germline, CDR1 is MGHRA and CDR2 is YSYEKL. This CDR3 is built from 15 residues.

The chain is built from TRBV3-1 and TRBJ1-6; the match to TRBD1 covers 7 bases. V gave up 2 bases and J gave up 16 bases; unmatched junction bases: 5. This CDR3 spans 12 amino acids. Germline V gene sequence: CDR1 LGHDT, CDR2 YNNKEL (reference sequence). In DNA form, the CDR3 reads TGTGCCAGCAGCCAACCGACAGGGTTTCTCCACTTT. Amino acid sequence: CASSQPTGFLHF. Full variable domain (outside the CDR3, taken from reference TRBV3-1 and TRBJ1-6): DTAVSQTPKYLVTQMGNDKSIKCEQNLGHDTMYWYKQDSKKFLKIMFSYNNKELIINETVPNRFSPKSPDKAHLNLHINSLELGDSAVYFCASSQPTGFLHFGNGTRLTVT.

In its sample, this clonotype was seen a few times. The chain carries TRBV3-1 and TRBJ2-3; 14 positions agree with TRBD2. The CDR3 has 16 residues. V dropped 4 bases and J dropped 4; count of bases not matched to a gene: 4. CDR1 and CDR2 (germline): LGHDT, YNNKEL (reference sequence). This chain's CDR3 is CASSLGTSGSPDTQYF. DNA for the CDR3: TGTGCCAGCAGCCTGGGGACTAGCGGGAGTCCAGATACGCAGTATTTT.

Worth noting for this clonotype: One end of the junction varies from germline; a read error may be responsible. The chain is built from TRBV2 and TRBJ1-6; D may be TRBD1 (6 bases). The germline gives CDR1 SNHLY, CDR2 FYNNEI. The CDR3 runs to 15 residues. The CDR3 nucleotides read TGTGCGAGCATTGGGGGCCGGGCCCGCGGATCACCCCTCCACTTT. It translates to CASIGGRARGSPLHF. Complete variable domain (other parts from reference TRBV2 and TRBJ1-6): EPEVTQTPSHQVTQMGQEVILRCVPISNHLYFYWYRQILGQKVEFLVSFYNNEISEKSEIFDDQFSVERPDGSNFTLKIRSTKLEDSAMYFCASIGGRARGSPLHFGNGTRLTVT.

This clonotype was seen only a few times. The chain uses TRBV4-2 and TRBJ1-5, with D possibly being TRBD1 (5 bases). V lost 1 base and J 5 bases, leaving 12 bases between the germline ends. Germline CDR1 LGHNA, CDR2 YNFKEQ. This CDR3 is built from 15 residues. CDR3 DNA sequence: TGTGCCAGCAGCCAAGGAGGACAAAAATATCAGCCCCAGCATTTT. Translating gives CASSQGGQKYQPQHF.

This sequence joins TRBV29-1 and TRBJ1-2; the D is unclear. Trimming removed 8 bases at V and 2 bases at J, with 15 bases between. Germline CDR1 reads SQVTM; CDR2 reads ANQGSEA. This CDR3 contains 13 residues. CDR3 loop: CSSLTNGNYGYTF. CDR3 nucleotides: TGCAGCAGTCTGACGAACGGGAACTATGGCTACACCTTC. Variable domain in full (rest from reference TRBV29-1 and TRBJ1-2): SAVISQKPSRDICQRGTSLTIQCQVDSQVTMMFWYRQQPGQSLTLIATANQGSEATYESGFVIDKFPISRPNLTFSTLTVSNMSPEDSSIYLCSSLTNGNYGYTFGSGTRLTVV.

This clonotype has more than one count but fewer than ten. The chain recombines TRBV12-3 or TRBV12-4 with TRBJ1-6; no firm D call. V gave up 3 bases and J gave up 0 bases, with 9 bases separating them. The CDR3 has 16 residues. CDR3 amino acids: CASSFRLSSYNSPLHF. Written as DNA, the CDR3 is TGTGCCAGCAGTTTCCGACTGAGCTCCTATAATTCACCCCTCCACTTT.

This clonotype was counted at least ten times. The CDR3 bases are TGTGCCAGCAGCTTACGGGACAGGGATGCCGGCTACACCTTC. This translates into CASSLRDRDAGYTF. The J gene is TRBJ1-2, the V gene TRBV7-9, with TRBD1 identical over 9 bases. The CDR3 covers 14 residues. The V and J ends lost 2 bases and 8 bases, in that order; junction bases with no gene match: 6. Germline assignment: CDR1 SEHNR and CDR2 FQNEAQ (reference sequence).

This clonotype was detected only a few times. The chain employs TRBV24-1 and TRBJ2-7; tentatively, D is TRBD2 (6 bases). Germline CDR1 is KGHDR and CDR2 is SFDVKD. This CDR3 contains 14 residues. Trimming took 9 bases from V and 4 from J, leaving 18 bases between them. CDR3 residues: CATSEAGTLYEQYF. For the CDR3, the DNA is TGTGCCACCTCCGAGGCGGGAACCTTATACGAGCAGTACTTC.

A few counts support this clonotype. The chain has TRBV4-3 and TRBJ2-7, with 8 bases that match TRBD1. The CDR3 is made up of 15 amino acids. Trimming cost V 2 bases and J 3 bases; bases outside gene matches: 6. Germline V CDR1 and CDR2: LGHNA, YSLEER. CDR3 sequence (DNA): TGCGCCAGCAGCCAACTCCTGGACAGGGACTACGAGCAGTACTTC. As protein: CASSQLLDRDYEQYF.

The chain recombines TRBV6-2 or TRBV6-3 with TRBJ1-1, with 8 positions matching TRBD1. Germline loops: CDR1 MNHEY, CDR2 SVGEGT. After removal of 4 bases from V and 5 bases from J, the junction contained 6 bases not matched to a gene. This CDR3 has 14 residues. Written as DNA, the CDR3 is TGTGCCAGCAGTTGGACAGGGCGAGGGACTGAAGCTTTCTTT. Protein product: CASSWTGRGTEAFF.

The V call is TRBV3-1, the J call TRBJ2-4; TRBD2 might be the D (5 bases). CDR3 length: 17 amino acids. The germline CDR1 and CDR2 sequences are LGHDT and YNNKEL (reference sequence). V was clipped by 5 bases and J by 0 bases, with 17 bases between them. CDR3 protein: CASSSTDFVKAKNIQYF. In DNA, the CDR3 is TGTGCCAGCAGCTCAACGGACTTTGTAAAAGCCAAAAACATTCAGTACTTC.

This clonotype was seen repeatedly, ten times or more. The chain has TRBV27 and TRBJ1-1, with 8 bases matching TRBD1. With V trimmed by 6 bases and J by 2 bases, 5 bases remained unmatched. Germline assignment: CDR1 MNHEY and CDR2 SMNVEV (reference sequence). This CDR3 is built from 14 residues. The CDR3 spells CASSSQGANTEAFF. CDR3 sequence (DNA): TGTGCCAGCAGCTCTCAGGGGGCCAACACTGAAGCTTTCTTT.

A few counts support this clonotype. CDR3 bases: TGTGCCACCAGAAGGGCTGAGGCCGGGGAGCTGTTTTTT. It encodes CATRRAEAGELFF. The chain is built from TRBV24-1 and TRBJ2-2; no clear D gene. This CDR3 comprises 13 residues. CDR1 is KGHDR and CDR2 is SFDVKD in the germline V gene. V dropped 7 bases and J dropped 6 bases, with 11 bases sitting between them.

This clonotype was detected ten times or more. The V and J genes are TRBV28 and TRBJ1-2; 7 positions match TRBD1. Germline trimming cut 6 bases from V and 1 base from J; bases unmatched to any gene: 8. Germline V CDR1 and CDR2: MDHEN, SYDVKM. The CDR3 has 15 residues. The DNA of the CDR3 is TGTGCCAGCAGCCCAGGGACAGCCCGTAACTATGGCTACACCTTC. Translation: CASSPGTARNYGYTF.

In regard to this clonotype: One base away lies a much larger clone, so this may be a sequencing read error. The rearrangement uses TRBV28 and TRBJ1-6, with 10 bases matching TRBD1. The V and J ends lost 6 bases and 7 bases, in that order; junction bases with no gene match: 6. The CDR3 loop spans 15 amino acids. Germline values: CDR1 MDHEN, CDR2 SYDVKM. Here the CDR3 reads CASRHGTGANSPLHF. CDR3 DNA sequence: TGTGCCAGCAGGCACGGGACAGGGGCGAATTCACCCCTCCACTTT.

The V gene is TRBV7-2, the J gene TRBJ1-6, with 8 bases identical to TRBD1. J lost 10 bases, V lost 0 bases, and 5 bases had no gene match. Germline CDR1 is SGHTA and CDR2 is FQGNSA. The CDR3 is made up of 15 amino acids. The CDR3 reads CASSLAQGARSPLHF. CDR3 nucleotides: TGTGCCAGCAGCTTAGCGCAGGGGGCGAGATCACCCCTCCACTTT.

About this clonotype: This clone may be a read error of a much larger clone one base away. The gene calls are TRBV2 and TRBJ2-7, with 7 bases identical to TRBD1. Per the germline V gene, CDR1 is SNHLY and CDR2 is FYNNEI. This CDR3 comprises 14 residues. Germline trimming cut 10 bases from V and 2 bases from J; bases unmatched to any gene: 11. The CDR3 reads CANRLTGSPYEQYF. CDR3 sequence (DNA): TGTGCCAACAGACTGACAGGGAGCCCCTACGAGCAGTACTTC.

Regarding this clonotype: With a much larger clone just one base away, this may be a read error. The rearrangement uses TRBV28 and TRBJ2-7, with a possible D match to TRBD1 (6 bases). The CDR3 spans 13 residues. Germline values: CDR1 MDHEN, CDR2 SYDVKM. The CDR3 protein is CASGLQGWAEQYF. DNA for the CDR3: TGTGCCAGCGGTTTACAGGGTTGGGCCGAGCAGTACTTC.